The present entry profiles one TCR beta chain with its context. This specimen belongs to a study of identical twins. Only healthy Caucasians were enrolled as donors. TCRdb reprocessed the 5' RACE reads via MiXCR and lists one record per CDR3 protein. The data show just over 500,000 distinct CDR3 sequences, with roughly a fifth seen just once and about 0.93% held by the top ten. The sample was also linked to a second study, of T cells expressing NK-cell markers. That paper states: There were a handful of donors in whom these clonotypes also led the CD3+CD56-NKG2C+ fraction.

Sequenced input: CD4+ T cells sorted from blood. The TCR originated in a woman in her late teens or twenties in good health.

CDR3 amino acids: CASSLLGWGTDTQYF. The CDR3 DNA reads as TGTGCCAGCAGTTTATTAGGTTGGGGCACAGATACGCAGTATTTT. The chain recombines TRBV12-3 or TRBV12-4 with TRBJ2-3; no clear D gene. Between the trimmed V and J ends, which lost 2 bases and 1 base, there was a span of 10 bases. This CDR3 is 15 amino acids long.